This T cell receptor beta chain was found in a study of tumor and adjacent non-tumor tissue in lung cancer. The study's findings and limits: Tumor repertoires had a smaller top 100 clone share than normal lung.

A modified ARM-PCR protocol with three rounds of nested PCR amplified TCRbeta. TCRdb re-analysed the multiplex PCR reads in MiXCR, keeping a single row per CDR3 protein. The data contain 75,000 to 80,000 distinct CDR3 sequences, about 80% of them singletons. RNA was extracted from bulk tissue without any cell sorting. This non-tumor lung sample came from over 3 cm beyond the tumor edge. This clonotype was observed once. Its antigen is as yet unknown. This CDR3 contains 15 residues. V was pared by 6 bases and J by 7 bases, with 14 bases of the junction left unmatched. Germline loops: CDR1 SGHTS, CDR2 YDEGEE.

The chain employs TRBV5-8 and TRBJ2-7; 9 positions agree with TRBD2. The receptor comes from an older man with non-small cell lung cancer. Sequences were obtained from distant non-tumor lung tissue. CDR3 protein: CASNFGGLAIREQYF. The CDR3 DNA sequence: TGTGCCAGCAACTTTGGGGGACTAGCAATTCGGGAGCAGTACTTC. The whole variable domain, filled in from reference TRBV5-8 and TRBJ2-7, reads EAGVTQSPTHLIKTRGQQATLRCSPISGHTSVYWYQQALGLGLQFLLWYDEGEERNRGNFPPRFSGRQFPNYSSELNVNALELEDSALYLCASNFGGLAIREQYFGPGTRLTVT.